The rows below give T cell receptor beta chains drawn from one sample of a study of identifying expanded T cells in peripheral blood. Assay: immunoSEQ multiplex PCR; the TCRdb copy retains only in-frame clones and omits some. Of tens of thousands of clones listed, about 91% are singletons. Sequences were obtained from blood. These TCRs come from a person aged 18 to 75 in good health. CDR3s include the opening cysteine and the closing phenylalanine or tryptophan. Each record gives: clone size, V gene, D gene, J gene, CDR3 protein, CDR3 DNA. D genes are given only for firm matches. Expanded clones get a size class; other rows say once, few or many, or leave the size out.

clone_size: -
v_call: TRBV2
d_call: TRBD1
j_call: TRBJ1-6
cdr3_aa: CASSPDRAQNSPLHF
cdr3_nt: TGTGCCAGCAGCCCGGACAGGGCACAAAATTCACCCCTCCACTTT

clone_size: -
v_call: TRBV5-4
d_call: -
j_call: TRBJ2-1
cdr3_aa: CASSQGGQGASSGNEQFF
cdr3_nt: TGTGCCAGCAGCCAGGGGGGGCAGGGGGCGAGTTCGGGGAATGAGCAGTTCTTC

clone_size: -
v_call: TRBV7-9
d_call: -
j_call: TRBJ1-5
cdr3_aa: CASSLDGQPQHF
cdr3_nt: TGTGCCAGCAGCTTAGATGGTCAGCCCCAGCATTTT

clone_size: -
v_call: TRBV6-5
d_call: -
j_call: TRBJ2-3
cdr3_aa: CASSYFAGATGGTQYF
cdr3_nt: TGTGCCAGCAGTTACTTTGCGGGGGCCACAGGAGGGACGCAGTATTTT

clone_size: -
v_call: TRBV6-6
d_call: -
j_call: TRBJ1-1
cdr3_aa: CASSYSGGYTEAFF
cdr3_nt: TGTGCCAGCAGTTACTCAGGGGGTTACACTGAAGCTTTCTTT

clone_size: -
v_call: TRBV18
d_call: TRBD2
j_call: TRBJ2-7
cdr3_aa: CASSPPGLTYEQYF
cdr3_nt: TGTGCCAGCTCACCACCGGGACTAACCTACGAGCAGTACTTC

clone_size: -
v_call: TRBV4-3
d_call: -
j_call: TRBJ2-3
cdr3_aa: CASSLPGEVMTDTQYF
cdr3_nt: TGCGCCAGCAGTTTGCCCGGGGAGGTAATGACAGATACGCAGTATTTT

clone_size: -
v_call: TRBV7-2
d_call: TRBD2
j_call: TRBJ2-5
cdr3_aa: CASSLDSGVETQYF
cdr3_nt: TGTGCCAGCAGCTTAGATAGCGGGGTGGAGACCCAGTACTTC

clone_size: -
v_call: TRBV5-1
d_call: TRBD2
j_call: TRBJ2-2
cdr3_aa: CASSSGLSGGRIIGELFF
cdr3_nt: TGCGCCAGCAGCTCCGGACTTAGCGGGGGCAGAATAATCGGGGAGCTGTTTTTT

clone_size: -
v_call: TRBV5-8
d_call: TRBD1
j_call: TRBJ2-7
cdr3_aa: CASSSGQAYVYEQYF
cdr3_nt: TGTGCCAGCAGCTCGGGACAGGCGTATGTTTACGAGCAGTACTTC

clone_size: -
v_call: TRBV28
d_call: -
j_call: TRBJ1-2
cdr3_aa: CASSSLTANYGYTF
cdr3_nt: TGTGCCAGCAGTTCCCTGACTGCTAACTATGGCTACACCTTC

clone_size: -
v_call: TRBV18
d_call: -
j_call: TRBJ2-7
cdr3_aa: CASSRTDNYEQYF
cdr3_nt: TGTGCCAGCTCCCGGACGGATAACTACGAGCAGTACTTC

clone_size: -
v_call: TRBV30
d_call: TRBD1
j_call: TRBJ1-5
cdr3_aa: CAWSRRTGAHQPQHF
cdr3_nt: TGTGCCTGGAGTCGTCGGACAGGGGCCCATCAGCCCCAGCATTTT

clone_size: -
v_call: TRBV7-7
d_call: -
j_call: TRBJ1-2
cdr3_aa: CAIDGVYGYTF
cdr3_nt: TGTGCTATAGACGGGGTCTACGGCTACACCTTC

clone_size: -
v_call: TRBV6-6
d_call: -
j_call: TRBJ1-2
cdr3_aa: CASSSSTGVGYTF
cdr3_nt: TGTGCCAGCAGTTCCTCGACAGGAGTAGGCTACACCTTC

clone_size: -
v_call: TRBV6-5
d_call: -
j_call: TRBJ2-5
cdr3_aa: CASSYGQGGKTQYF
cdr3_nt: TGTGCCAGCAGTTACGGACAGGGAGGGAAGACCCAGTACTTC

clone_size: -
v_call: TRBV2
d_call: -
j_call: TRBJ2-7
cdr3_aa: CASSELGVSPYEQYF
cdr3_nt: TGTGCCAGCAGTGAATTGGGAGTTAGTCCCTACGAGCAGTACTTC

clone_size: -
v_call: TRBV28
d_call: TRBD2
j_call: TRBJ2-3
cdr3_aa: CASRNLGTSGTDTQYF
cdr3_nt: TGTGCCAGCAGAAACCTAGGGACTAGCGGCACAGATACGCAGTATTTT

clone_size: -
v_call: TRBV7-2
d_call: -
j_call: TRBJ2-1
cdr3_aa: CASSLDGSVYNEQFF
cdr3_nt: TGTGCCAGCAGCTTAGACGGGAGCGTCTACAATGAGCAGTTCTTC

clone_size: -
v_call: TRBV7-9
d_call: -
j_call: TRBJ2-7
cdr3_aa: CASSPLEEQYF
cdr3_nt: TGTGCCAGCAGCCCTCTGGAGGAGCAGTACTTC

clone_size: -
v_call: TRBV10-1
d_call: -
j_call: TRBJ2-3
cdr3_aa: CASPTVGFRQRTDTQYF
cdr3_nt: TGCGCCAGTCCCACGGTTGGTTTTAGGCAGAGGACAGATACGCAGTATTTT

clone_size: once
v_call: TRBV14
d_call: TRBD1
j_call: TRBJ2-3
cdr3_aa: CASSQVHRGNTQYF
cdr3_nt: TGTGCCAGCAGCCAAGTTCACAGGGGAAATACGCAGTATTTT

clone_size: -
v_call: TRBV28
d_call: -
j_call: TRBJ2-7
cdr3_aa: CASTIGTHSYEQYF
cdr3_nt: TGTGCCAGCACCATTGGGACTCACTCCTACGAGCAGTACTTC

clone_size: -
v_call: TRBV5-1
d_call: -
j_call: TRBJ1-2
cdr3_aa: CASSLGMDSLYTF
cdr3_nt: TGCGCCAGCAGCTTAGGTATGGACAGCCTCTACACCTTC

clone_size: -
v_call: TRBV6-6
d_call: -
j_call: TRBJ1-4
cdr3_aa: CASSYGRNEKLFF
cdr3_nt: TGTGCCAGCAGTTACGGGAGAAATGAAAAACTGTTTTTT

clone_size: -
v_call: TRBV7-9
d_call: TRBD2
j_call: TRBJ2-1
cdr3_aa: CASSLVLGLAGNEQFF
cdr3_nt: TGTGCCAGCAGCTTAGTTTTGGGACTAGCGGGAAATGAGCAGTTCTTC

clone_size: -
v_call: TRBV28
d_call: -
j_call: TRBJ1-5
cdr3_aa: CASSFPTPGEGQPQHF
cdr3_nt: TGTGCCAGCAGTTTTCCGACCCCAGGGGAGGGTCAGCCCCAGCATTTT

clone_size: -
v_call: TRBV5-6
d_call: TRBD2
j_call: TRBJ2-3
cdr3_aa: CASSLGLAGMTSTDTQYF
cdr3_nt: TGTGCCAGCAGCCTGGGACTAGCGGGAATGACTAGCACAGATACGCAGTATTTT

clone_size: -
v_call: TRBV3-2
d_call: -
j_call: TRBJ2-7
cdr3_aa: CASYEQYF
cdr3_nt: TGTGCCAGTTACGAGCAGTACTTC

clone_size: -
v_call: TRBV19
d_call: TRBD1
j_call: TRBJ1-5
cdr3_aa: CASSGQDFDQPQHF
cdr3_nt: TGTGCCAGTTCGGGACAGGACTTCGATCAGCCCCAGCATTTT

clone_size: -
v_call: TRBV6-1
d_call: -
j_call: TRBJ1-2
cdr3_aa: CASSEAGGGYGYTF
cdr3_nt: TGTGCCAGCAGTGAAGCAGGGGGGGGATATGGCTACACCTTC

clone_size: -
v_call: TRBV11-3
d_call: -
j_call: TRBJ1-1
cdr3_aa: CASSLTLNTEAFF
cdr3_nt: TGTGCCAGCAGCCTAACTCTAAACACTGAAGCTTTCTTT

clone_size: -
v_call: TRBV4-3
d_call: -
j_call: TRBJ2-7
cdr3_aa: CASSREGGPSYEQYF
cdr3_nt: TGCGCCAGCAGCCGGGAGGGGGGACCCTCCTACGAGCAGTACTTC